This TCR beta chain was found in a study of Ad26.COV2.S vaccination and SARS-CoV-2 variants (dated by TCRdb to 2020 to 2023). With respect to the entire study: Vaccine-arm donors were drawn from COV1001, a multicentre, randomized, double-blind, placebo-controlled phase I-IIa trial of Ad26.COV2.S in healthy adults. Ad26.COV2.S was given intramuscularly at 5x10^10 or 1x10^11 viral particles, as a single shot or as two shots 56 days apart. The specificity and breadth of SARS-CoV-2-reactive T cell receptors after Ad26.COV2.S vaccination were assessed by TCRbeta repertoire sequencing. A total of some 30 samples were included in the TCR-sequenced set, comprising around 19 Ad26.COV2.S vaccine recipients, 5 placebo recipients and 8 SARS-CoV-2 convalescent individuals. Trial participants were randomized into five groups of five: low-dose or high-dose Ad26.COV2.S given once or twice, or placebo on both occasions. Investigators remained blinded to trial group allocation during experiments and outcome assessment.

The CDR3 covers 15 residues, taking in both the cysteine and the phenylalanine. Only the CDR3 DNA is retained, 45 bases long and in frame from the first base. According to the germline V gene (reference sequence), CDR1 reads LGHDT and CDR2 reads YNNKEL. V was cut back by 3 bases and J by 1 base, leaving a gap of 12 bases between them. TCRbeta CDR3 regions were sequenced with the immunoSEQ Assay. After extraction, genomic DNA underwent amplification by bias-controlled multiplex PCR, followed by high-throughput sequencing. The authors' analysis ran thus. Collapsing and filtering of sequences were performed to quantify the absolute abundance of each unique TCRbeta CDR3 region. Usable DNA was measured by amplifying reference genes present in all nucleated cells, and TCRbeta template counts were normalized to that usable DNA to estimate T cell fraction. Repertoire TCRs were annotated as SARS-CoV-2-specific when V gene, CDR3 amino acid sequence and J gene were exactly matched to a known reactive TCR set. The reference SARS-CoV-2 TCR set was obtained from MIRA and was filtered for enrichment in COVID-19-positive ImmuneCODE repertoires, whereby public or cross-reactive TCRs were removed. Based on the MIRA antigens, annotated TCRs were further analysed at the level of specific ORF or position within ORF. Breadth was defined as annotated unique rearrangements over total unique productive rearrangements; depth was the summed frequency of those rearrangements. TCR breadth was compared between groups using two-sided Wilcoxon rank-sum tests. Entries here come from immuneACCESS through TCRdb and include only in-frame sequences with V and J called. Some clones fail to appear in such tables; in the studies checked, an unresolved V gene covers under half of the shortfall, and the cause of the remainder is unknown. V and J calls and clone size follow that table, whereas D and trimming were derived from the DNA. The sample table shows under 550,000 clones, and 75% to 95% are seen once. 12% of the sample is in the top ten clones.

What the study reported, not specific to this receptor: After vaccination, substantial breadth of spike-specific CD8+ and CD4+ T cell responses was reported. The authors noted that the TCR breadth and depth analyses may have underestimated total T cell responses. Comparable non-spike TCR breadth was observed between vaccine and placebo recipients, consistent with only spike being contained in the vaccine. Compared with placebo recipients, Ad26.COV2.S recipients showed higher spike-specific TCR breadth (P = 0.0014). The study was not powered to compare responses between vaccine doses or regimens.

Comments on this clone: Its antigen is currently not known. No base quality information exists; no much larger clone differs at one position.

This specimen's treatment or condition label, interpreted: about 20 received Ad26.COV2.S at low or high dose, single or two shots; about 5 received placebo; per-sample allocation not given. Repertoires of vaccine and placebo recipients were sequenced from samples collected on day 63 after the first injection. Between 29 July and 7 August 2020, Cohort 1b enrolled 20 to 30 adults aged 18-55 years at one site in Boston, USA. As a vaccine, Ad26.COV2.S was a replication-incompetent adenovirus type 26 vector that expressed a prefusion-stabilized SARS-CoV-2 spike protein derived from the original Wuhan strain.

The source is a person between 18 and 60 years old who received the Ad26.COV2.S COVID-19 vaccine or a placebo. This material consisted of peripheral blood, taken in a trial of Ad26.COV2.S vaccine versus placebo. The sequence is built from TRBV3-1 (or the pseudogene TRBV3-2) and TRBJ1-1; the D gene assignment is ambiguous. The DNA sequence reads TGTGCCAGCAGCCATAAATTTCGGGGGAACACTGAAGCTTTCTTT. It specifies CASSHKFRGNTEAFF.